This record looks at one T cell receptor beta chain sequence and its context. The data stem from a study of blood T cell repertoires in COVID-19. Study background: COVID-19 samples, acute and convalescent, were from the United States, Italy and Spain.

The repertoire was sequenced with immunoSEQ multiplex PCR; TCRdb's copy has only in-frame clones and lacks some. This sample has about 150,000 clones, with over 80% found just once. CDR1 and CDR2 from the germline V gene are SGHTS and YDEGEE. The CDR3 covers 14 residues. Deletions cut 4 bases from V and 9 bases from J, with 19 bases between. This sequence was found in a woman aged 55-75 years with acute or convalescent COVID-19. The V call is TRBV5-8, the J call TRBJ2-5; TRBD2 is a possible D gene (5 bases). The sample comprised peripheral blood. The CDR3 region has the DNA TGTGCCAGCAGCCCAAGACTCCCCGGGGTGGCCCAGTACTTC. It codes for CASSPRLPGVAQYF.